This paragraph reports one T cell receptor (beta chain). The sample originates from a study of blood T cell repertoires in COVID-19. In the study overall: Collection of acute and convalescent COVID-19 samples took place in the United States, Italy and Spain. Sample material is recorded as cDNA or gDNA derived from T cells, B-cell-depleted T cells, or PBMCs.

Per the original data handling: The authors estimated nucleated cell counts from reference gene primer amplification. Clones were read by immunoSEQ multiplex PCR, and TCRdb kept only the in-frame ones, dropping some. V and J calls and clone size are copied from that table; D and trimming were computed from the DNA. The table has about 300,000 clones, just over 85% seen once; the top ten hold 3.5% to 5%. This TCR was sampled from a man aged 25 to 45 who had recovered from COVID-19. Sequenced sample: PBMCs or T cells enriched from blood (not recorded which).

The CDR3 DNA reads TGCAGCGTTGAAGACGTACAGGGTAATCAGCCCCAGCATTTT. Translating gives CSVEDVQGNQPQHF. The J gene is TRBJ1-5, the V gene TRBV29-1, with D tentatively TRBD1 (6 bases). V was shortened by 0 bases and J by 4 bases, with 10 bases between the two germline ends. The CDR3 is made up of 14 amino acids. Germline V gene sequence: CDR1 SQVTM, CDR2 ANQGSEA.